This T cell receptor beta chain was obtained from a study of PD-1 blockade in classical Hodgkin lymphoma. Study results and caveats: Repertoire differences have undefined causes, possibly disease activity or prior therapy. Healthy donors were reported to have higher baseline TCR diversity than newly diagnosed patients.

There are 13 residues in the CDR3. The germline V gene encodes CDR1 SGHAT and CDR2 FQDESV (reference sequence). V was pared by 6 bases and J by 4 bases, with 10 bases between. The data were produced by immunoSEQ multiplex PCR, yet TCRdb's version contains in-frame clones alone and is incomplete. This table holds about 16,000 clones, 75% to 95% found once. As for this clone: Its antigen remains unidentified.

Specified time point: newly diagnosed, previously untreated cHL patient sample. Comparison samples consisted of PBMCs from newly diagnosed, untreated classical Hodgkin lymphoma. The sample was peripheral blood mononuclear cells (PBMCs). The source of this sequence is a human donor with classical Hodgkin lymphoma. V is TRBV11-1 and J is TRBJ2-1, with D tentatively TRBD2 (6 bases). The CDR3 here is CASRVAEYNEQFF. The CDR3 nucleotides read TGTGCCAGCAGGGTAGCGGAATACAATGAGCAGTTCTTC.